The rows below give T cell receptor beta chains drawn from one sample of a study of shared clonotypes between healthy human individuals. Assay: immunoSEQ multiplex PCR; the TCRdb copy retains only in-frame clones and omits some. The table includes over a million clones, more than 95% detected once. What was sequenced was naive CD4+ T cells sorted from blood. The receptors shown here come from a man between 25 and 39 years old in good health. Both conserved end residues are part of each CDR3. The D gene is left open where the match is weak. Some rows have no size entry. The others give once, few or many, or a class for an expanded clone.

clone size: .
D gene: TRBD2
V gene: TRBV11-2
J gene: TRBJ2-7
CDR3 DNA: TGTGCCAGCAGCCCTCGACTAGCTAGAGACGAGCAGTACTTC
CDR3 protein: CASSPRLARDEQYF

clone size: .
D gene: .
V gene: TRBV5-6
J gene: TRBJ1-2
CDR3 DNA: TGTGCCAGCAGCTCGGGCCTTGTTGGCTACACCTTC
CDR3 protein: CASSSGLVGYTF

clone size: .
D gene: TRBD1
V gene: TRBV29-1
J gene: TRBJ1-2
CDR3 DNA: TGCAGCGTTGAAGAACCGGGACAGTACTATGGCTACACCTTC
CDR3 protein: CSVEEPGQYYGYTF

clone size: .
D gene: TRBD2
V gene: TRBV7-2
J gene: TRBJ2-1
CDR3 DNA: TGTGCCAGCAGCTCACGGACTAGCGGGAGTTTAGGTGAGCAGTTCTTC
CDR3 protein: CASSSRTSGSLGEQFF

clone size: .
D gene: TRBD1
V gene: TRBV30
J gene: TRBJ2-7
CDR3 DNA: TGTGCCTGGAGTGTCCAAACGACAGGGGCCGAGCAGTACTTC
CDR3 protein: CAWSVQTTGAEQYF

clone size: .
D gene: TRBD2
V gene: TRBV27
J gene: TRBJ2-1
CDR3 DNA: TGTGCCAGCAGTCCGGGACTAGCGGCATACAATGAGCAGTTCTTC
CDR3 protein: CASSPGLAAYNEQFF

clone size: .
D gene: .
V gene: TRBV20-1
J gene: TRBJ2-1
CDR3 DNA: TGCAGTGCTCCTAGCATCGATGAGCAGTTCTTC
CDR3 protein: CSAPSIDEQFF

clone size: .
D gene: .
V gene: TRBV6-5
J gene: TRBJ1-4
CDR3 DNA: TGTGCCAGCAGTTACTCCGGGAGAACAACTAATGAAAAACTGTTTTTT
CDR3 protein: CASSYSGRTTNEKLFF

clone size: .
D gene: TRBD2
V gene: TRBV28
J gene: TRBJ2-1
CDR3 DNA: TGTGCCAGCAGTACGACTAGCGGGATCAATGAGCAGTTCTTC
CDR3 protein: CASSTTSGINEQFF

clone size: .
D gene: .
V gene: TRBV7-9
J gene: TRBJ2-7
CDR3 DNA: TGTGCCAGCAGCTTATCACGGTTGGGACGGGGGACCTACGAGCAGTACTTC
CDR3 protein: CASSLSRLGRGTYEQYF

clone size: .
D gene: .
V gene: TRBV28
J gene: TRBJ1-1
CDR3 DNA: TGTGCCAGCAGGGATAGAGGGAGCACTGAAGCTTTCTTT
CDR3 protein: CASRDRGSTEAFF

clone size: .
D gene: .
V gene: TRBV7-9
J gene: TRBJ1-4
CDR3 DNA: TGTGCCAGCAGCTATCAATTGGGGAATGAAAAACTGTTTTTT
CDR3 protein: CASSYQLGNEKLFF

clone size: .
D gene: .
V gene: TRBV27
J gene: TRBJ1-1
CDR3 DNA: TGTGCCAGCAGAAAGACGGGTGAAGCTTTCTTT
CDR3 protein: CASRKTGEAFF

clone size: .
D gene: .
V gene: TRBV6-6
J gene: TRBJ2-7
CDR3 DNA: TGTGCCAGCAGCGGGAGACAGGGTCCCTCCTACGAGCAGTACTTC
CDR3 protein: CASSGRQGPSYEQYF

clone size: .
D gene: TRBD1
V gene: TRBV5-1
J gene: TRBJ1-2
CDR3 DNA: TGCGCCAGTTCATTCACAGGGGGGTATGGCTACACCTTC
CDR3 protein: CASSFTGGYGYTF

clone size: .
D gene: TRBD2
V gene: TRBV2
J gene: TRBJ2-3
CDR3 DNA: TGTGCCAGCACGAGACTAGCCGGCCCCCCAGATACGCAGTATTTT
CDR3 protein: CASTRLAGPPDTQYF

clone size: .
D gene: .
V gene: TRBV18
J gene: TRBJ2-4
CDR3 DNA: TGTGCCAGCTCACTGACTGTAGGGACTGAAAACATTCAGTACTTC
CDR3 protein: CASSLTVGTENIQYF

clone size: .
D gene: TRBD1
V gene: TRBV6-6
J gene: TRBJ1-1
CDR3 DNA: TGTGCCAGCAGTTCGACAGGGGTCGCTGAAGCTTTCTTT
CDR3 protein: CASSSTGVAEAFF

clone size: .
D gene: TRBD2
V gene: TRBV10-1
J gene: TRBJ2-1
CDR3 DNA: TGCGCCAGCAGTCCCCATAGCGGGAGGGCACCCTACAATGAGCAGTTCTTC
CDR3 protein: CASSPHSGRAPYNEQFF

clone size: .
D gene: .
V gene: TRBV5-1
J gene: TRBJ1-1
CDR3 DNA: TGCGCCAGCAGCTTGGGTATGGTCAGGATCCTGAACACTGAAGCTTTCTTT
CDR3 protein: CASSLGMVRILNTEAFF

clone size: .
D gene: TRBD1
V gene: TRBV15
J gene: TRBJ2-7
CDR3 DNA: TGTGCCACCAGCAGAGAAGGGGGCGCAGAGCAGTACTTC
CDR3 protein: CATSREGGAEQYF

clone size: few
D gene: .
V gene: TRBV28
J gene: TRBJ2-1
CDR3 DNA: TGTGCCAGCAGTTTAAGGCGGGAACGGCAGTTCTTC
CDR3 protein: CASSLRRERQFF

clone size: .
D gene: TRBD1
V gene: TRBV10-3
J gene: TRBJ2-7
CDR3 DNA: TGTGCCATCAGTGCGAGACAGGGGGGTTACGAGCAGTACTTC
CDR3 protein: CAISARQGGYEQYF

clone size: .
D gene: .
V gene: TRBV18
J gene: TRBJ2-3
CDR3 DNA: TGTGCCAGCTCACCAAGGGTTAAGGCCCTCCCAGATACGCAGTATTTT
CDR3 protein: CASSPRVKALPDTQYF

clone size: .
D gene: .
V gene: TRBV7-9
J gene: TRBJ2-7
CDR3 DNA: TGTGCCAGCAGCTTAGTCCGCGGCGAGCAGTACTTC
CDR3 protein: CASSLVRGEQYF

clone size: .
D gene: TRBD2
V gene: TRBV20-1
J gene: TRBJ2-1
CDR3 DNA: TGCAGTGCTAGATGGACTAGTTATTCGTTCTTC
CDR3 protein: CSARWTSYSFF

clone size: .
D gene: .
V gene: TRBV19
J gene: TRBJ2-2
CDR3 DNA: TGTGCCAGTAGCCAGATTTTAATCGGGGAGCTGTTTTTT
CDR3 protein: CASSQILIGELFF

clone size: .
D gene: .
V gene: TRBV7-9
J gene: TRBJ2-1
CDR3 DNA: TGTGCCAGCAGCAGAGGACTACCTTCCTACAATGAGCAGTTCTTC
CDR3 protein: CASSRGLPSYNEQFF

clone size: .
D gene: .
V gene: TRBV4-2
J gene: TRBJ2-2
CDR3 DNA: TGTGCCAGCAGCCCCAAGTTGAAGGGGCTTTGGCTGGGACAACCGAACACCGGGGAGCTGTTTTTT
CDR3 protein: CASSPKLKGLWLGQPNTGELFF

clone size: .
D gene: TRBD2
V gene: TRBV7-3
J gene: TRBJ2-2
CDR3 DNA: TGTGCCAGCAGCTTCCAGTTAGCGGGAGCGGGCGGGGAGCTGTTTTTT
CDR3 protein: CASSFQLAGAGGELFF